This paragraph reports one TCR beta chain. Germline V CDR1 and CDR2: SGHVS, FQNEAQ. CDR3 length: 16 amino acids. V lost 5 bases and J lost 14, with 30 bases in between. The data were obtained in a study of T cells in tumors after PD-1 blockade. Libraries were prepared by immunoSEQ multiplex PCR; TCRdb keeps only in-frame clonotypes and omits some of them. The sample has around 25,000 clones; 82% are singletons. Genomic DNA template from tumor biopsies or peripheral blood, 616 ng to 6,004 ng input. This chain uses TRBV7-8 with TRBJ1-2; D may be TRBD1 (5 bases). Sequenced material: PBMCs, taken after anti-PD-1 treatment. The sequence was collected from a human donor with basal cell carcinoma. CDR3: CASSPNLRGGDGPITF. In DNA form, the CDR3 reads TGTGCCAGCAGCCCGAACCTCCGGGGCGGGGACGGACCTATAACCTTC. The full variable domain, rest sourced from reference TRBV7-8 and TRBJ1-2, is GAGVSQSPRYKVAKRGQDVALRCDPISGHVSLFWYQQALGQGPEFLTYFQNEAQLDKSGLPSDRFFAERPEGSVSTLKIQRTQQEDSAVYLCASSPNLRGGDGPITFGSGTRLTVV.